This T cell receptor (beta chain) is from a study of T cell responses to AZD1222 COVID-19 vaccine. Study-wide background: Samples with a second dose at about 4 or about 12 weeks were pooled together.

Study-wide findings and caveats: Seropositivity was recorded at baseline in only 5 or 6 AZD1222 recipients. Sampling captured repertoires only after the peak T cell response. Vaccination with two AZD1222 doses was followed by a rise in Spike-specific TCR breadth and depth.

Only in-frame clones appear in the TCRdb table, and some are missing; sequencing was by immunoSEQ multiplex PCR. Of about 130,000 clones detected, roughly 90% appear once; the ten largest clones hold approximately 1.5%. V was cut by 0 bases and J by 7 bases, with 12 bases left in between. CDR1 is LGHDT, CDR2 YNNKEL, per germline (reference sequence). The CDR3 has 15 residues. A remark on this clone: The antigen is unknown.

The sequenced sample was peripheral blood, obtained on day 0 of AZD1222 vaccination. The V gene is TRBV3-1 (or the pseudogene TRBV3-2), the J gene TRBJ1-4; possible D gene TRBD1, 6 bases. The source is an adult in good health. This CDR3 reads CASSQDQGLREKLFF. The CDR3 coding sequence is TGTGCCAGCAGCCAAGACCAGGGGCTGCGTGAAAAACTGTTTTTT.